The rows below give T cell receptor beta chains drawn from one sample of a study of shared clonotypes between healthy human individuals. TCRdb keeps only in-frame clones here, not all; method: immunoSEQ multiplex PCR. In the table there are over a million clones, approximately 68% of which are singletons. Sequencing was carried out using memory CD4+ T cells sorted from blood. The receptors shown here come from a man younger than 35 in good health. The CDR3 runs from the conserved cysteine through the conserved F or W. A D gene is named only where the DNA matches it firmly. The size field is filled for only some rows; it gives once, few, many or a size class.

>-|-|TRBJ1-5|TRBV15
CATSRDPNQPQHF
TGTGCCACCAGCAGAGACCCTAATCAGCCCCAGCATTTT
>-|many|TRBJ2-2|TRBV18
CASSRVTNTGELFF
TGTGCCAGCTCACGGGTTACGAACACCGGGGAGCTGTTTTTT
>TRBD2|few|TRBJ2-2|TRBV7-2
CASSLADSNTGELFF
TGTGCCAGCAGCCTAGCGGACTCTAACACCGGGGAGCTGTTTTTT
>-|-|TRBJ2-5|TRBV4-1
CASSQVLPPVEQYF
TGCGCCAGCAGCCAAGTTCTACCGCCTGTTGAGCAGTACTTC
>-|-|TRBJ2-1|TRBV9
CASSVAGDALGEQFF
TGTGCCAGCAGCGTAGCTGGGGACGCCTTGGGTGAGCAGTTCTTC
>-|-|TRBJ2-3|TRBV29-1
CSVDIAPSDTQYF
TGCAGCGTTGATATTGCGCCCTCCGATACGCAGTATTTT
>TRBD1|-|TRBJ1-5|TRBV7-9
CASSTTTGSIGAPQHF
TGTGCCAGCAGCACAACGACAGGGTCAATCGGCGCGCCCCAGCATTTT
>-|-|TRBJ2-3|TRBV30
CAWALHRSATDTQYF
TGTGCCTGGGCGTTACACCGTAGCGCTACAGATACGCAGTATTTT
>-|-|TRBJ2-1|TRBV5-4
CASSLPSGPYNEQFF
TGTGCCAGCAGCTTGCCGAGCGGGCCCTACAATGAGCAGTTCTTC
>TRBD1|-|TRBJ1-1|TRBV5-5
CASSSPGTGNTEAFF
TGTGCCAGCAGCTCGCCCGGGACAGGGAACACTGAAGCTTTCTTT
>TRBD1|once|TRBJ1-6|TRBV6-5
CASRTGQGRFSPLHF
TGTGCCAGCAGAACCGGACAGGGGAGGTTTTCACCCCTCCACTTT
>-|few|TRBJ2-1|TRBV5-1
CASSLGDTSYNEQFF
TGCGCCAGCAGCTTGGGGGACACTAGTTACAATGAGCAGTTCTTC
>TRBD2|-|TRBJ2-7|TRBV14
CASSQDDEIWTSGSPYEQYF
TGTGCCAGCAGCCAAGATGATGAAATCTGGACTAGCGGGAGCCCCTACGAGCAGTACTTC